This entry lists 15 T cell receptor beta chains sequenced from one sample in a study of blood T cell repertoires in COVID-19 (dated by TCRdb to about 2020). Receptors were amplified or captured by the immunoSEQ multiplex PCR assay. As stored in TCRdb, this immuneACCESS dataset retains in-frame rearrangements with V and J assigned. A fraction of the clones does not appear; measured against another copy, unresolved V genes explain less than half of the discrepancy, and the remainder lacks a known reason. The sample contains 300,000 to 400,000 clones, around 87% of them found a single time. The ten largest clones add up to around 3% of the sample. Sample: peripheral blood. The receptors stem from a human donor in a cohort sampled during active COVID-19.

The chain couples TRBV15 to TRBJ2-6; D is possibly TRBD1 (5 bases). This CDR3 has 16 amino acids. Per the germline V gene, CDR1 is LNHNV and CDR2 is YYDKDF (reference sequence). Trimming removed 4 bases from V and 4 bases from J, with 14 bases in between. The CDR3 sequence is CATSMRRVAGANVLTF. The CDR3 region has the DNA TGTGCCACCAGCATGCGCAGGGTCGCCGGGGCCAACGTCCTGACTTTC.

Note on this clone: This sample includes further DNA sequences coding for the same CDR3. The chain uses TRBV5-4 and TRBJ1-1; weak D call: TRBD1 (5 bases). Germline CDR1 reads SGHNT; CDR2 reads YYREEE (reference sequence). V gave up 2 bases and J gave up 3 bases, with 8 bases separating them. This CDR3 spans 13 amino acids. The chain's CDR3 is CASSFDRDTEAFF. In DNA form, the CDR3 reads TGTGCCAGCAGCTTTGACAGAGACACTGAAGCTTTCTTT.

This clone was seen a handful of times. The chain couples TRBV30 to TRBJ1-5; 8 nucleotides line up with TRBD1. This CDR3 spans 13 amino acids. V lost 6 bases and J lost 6; bases outside the gene matches: 7. From germline, CDR1 is GTSNPN and CDR2 SVGIG (reference sequence). The chain's CDR3 is CACWTGSGQPQHF. As DNA, the CDR3 is TGTGCCTGTTGGACAGGGAGCGGTCAGCCCCAGCATTTT.

The chain links TRBV9 to TRBJ2-1, with D uncertain. This CDR3 is 16 amino acids long. Trimming removed 2 bases at V and 5 bases at J, with 17 bases between. Germline CDR1 reads SGDLS; CDR2 reads YYNGEE. The CDR3 loop is CASSVGLPQPHNEQFF. The CDR3 DNA reads TGTGCCAGCAGCGTGGGCCTCCCCCAGCCTCACAATGAGCAGTTCTTC. The entire variable domain, with the rest obtained from reference TRBV9 and TRBJ2-1, is as follows: DSGVTQTPKHLITATGQRVTLRCSPRSGDLSVYWYQQSLDQGLQFLIQYYNGEERAKGNILERFSAQQFPDLHSELNLSSLELGDSALYFCASSVGLPQPHNEQFFGPGTRLTVL.

This chain joins TRBV10-3 and TRBJ2-7; TRBD2 agrees at 8 bases. The V gene's germline CDR1 is ENHRY and CDR2 SYGVKD. V was pared by 6 bases and J by 2 bases, with 6 bases of the junction left unmatched. The CDR3 loop spans 14 amino acids. This CDR3 is CAISTSGGTYEQYF. The CDR3, as DNA: TGTGCCATCAGCACAAGCGGGGGAACCTACGAGCAGTACTTC.

The V and J genes are TRBV7-9 and TRBJ1-1; D uncertain. This CDR3 contains 16 residues. V was clipped by 2 bases and J by 6 bases, with 19 bases between them. The germline V gene encodes CDR1 SEHNR and CDR2 FQNEAQ (reference sequence). CDR3 nucleotide sequence: TGTGCCAGCAGCTTACTCCCGGGTACGGGAACACCTGAAGCTTTCTTT. It is translated as CASSLLPGTGTPEAFF.

This chain joins TRBV29-1 and TRBJ2-1; D is perhaps TRBD2 (5 bases). The CDR3 has 14 amino acids. Trimming removed 4 bases at V and 4 bases at J, with 14 bases between. Per germline, CDR1 SQVTM and CDR2 ANQGSEA. The chain's CDR3 is CSVVRSGLYNEQFF. In DNA form, the CDR3 reads TGCAGCGTTGTCCGAAGCGGACTTTACAATGAGCAGTTCTTC.

The chain combines TRBV25-1 with TRBJ2-1; D might be TRBD2 (6 bases). Trimming shortened V by 6 bases and J by 8 bases, and 14 bases separated the two germline ends. Germline CDR1 reads MGHDK; CDR2 reads SYGVNS. CDR3 length equals 13 residues. CDR3 nucleotide sequence: TGTGCCAGCAGCCAGGAGGGTTGGGATGAGCAGTTCTTC. As protein: CASSQEGWDEQFF.

This clone showed up many times. The chain combines TRBV7-9 with TRBJ2-2, with D possibly being TRBD1 (5 bases). V lost 4 bases to trimming and J lost 0 bases, with 12 bases between them. The germline V gene encodes CDR1 SEHNR and CDR2 FQNEAQ (reference sequence). The CDR3 covers 16 residues. CDR3: CASSSRQSTNTGELFF. The CDR3 bases are TGTGCCAGCAGCTCTAGACAGAGCACGAACACCGGGGAGCTGTTTTTT.

The chain couples TRBV3-1 (or the pseudogene TRBV3-2) to TRBJ1-6, with a tentative D call TRBD1 (5 bases). Germline V gene lookup returns CDR1 LGHDT and CDR2 YNNKEL (reference sequence). V lost 7 bases and J lost 0, with 13 bases in between. The CDR3 is 16 residues long. The CDR3 nucleotides are TGTGCCAGCACCCGGGGGGTCGGCTCCTATAATTCACCCCTCCACTTT. Translated, it gives CASTRGVGSYNSPLHF.

This chain joins TRBV27 and TRBJ1-5; TRBD1 agrees at 8 bases. This CDR3 is built from 19 residues. Germline CDR1 MNHEY, CDR2 SMNVEV (reference sequence). V lost 6 bases, J lost 0 bases, and 16 bases stayed unmatched. CDR3: CASRDIYGQGEDSNQPQHF. Written as DNA, the CDR3 is TGTGCCAGCAGGGACATATACGGACAGGGTGAGGATAGCAATCAGCCCCAGCATTTT.

This clone was seen once. The CDR3 DNA reads TGTGCCAGCAGCTTAACGCGGGGACTACCCCGGGGACGGACCGGGGAGCTGTTTTTT. Translating gives CASSLTRGLPRGRTGELFF. The chain has TRBV7-3 and TRBJ2-2; TRBD2 aligns across 7 bases. The V segment lost 0 bases and the J segment 5 bases; nucleotides outside the gene matches: 15. The CDR3 loop spans 19 amino acids. Germline assignment: CDR1 SGHTA and CDR2 FQGTGA.

The rearrangement links TRBV6-5 to TRBJ2-2; 7 nucleotides match TRBD1. Germline V gene lookup returns CDR1 MNHEY and CDR2 SVGAGI. The V gene end was trimmed by 9 bases and the J gene end by 5 bases; junction bases not matched to a gene: 3. The CDR3 covers 12 residues. The CDR3 loop reads CASNRGTGELFF. In DNA, the CDR3 is TGTGCCAGTAACAGGGGTACCGGGGAGCTGTTTTTT.

The chain combines TRBV19 with TRBJ2-1; TRBD2 matches at 12 bases. The ends lost 0 bases at V and 8 bases at J; junction bases unmatched: 5. This CDR3 is 16 amino acids long. Germline CDR1 reads LNHDA; CDR2 reads SQIVND (reference sequence). The CDR3 DNA follows: TGTGCCAGTAGTATAGATACTAGCGGGGGGCCAGATGAGCAGTTCTTC. Encoded protein: CASSIDTSGGPDEQFF.

This clone has a single count. The chain employs TRBV5-8 and TRBJ2-5; TRBD1 aligns across 8 bases. The CDR3 spans 19 residues. Germline CDR1 reads SGHTS; CDR2 reads YDEGEE. J was trimmed by 5 bases and V by 4 bases; bases with no gene match: 22. The CDR3 spells CASSPIYGQGSTFGETQYF. The CDR3 region has the DNA TGTGCCAGCAGCCCCATCTACGGACAGGGTAGCACCTTCGGGGAGACCCAGTACTTC.